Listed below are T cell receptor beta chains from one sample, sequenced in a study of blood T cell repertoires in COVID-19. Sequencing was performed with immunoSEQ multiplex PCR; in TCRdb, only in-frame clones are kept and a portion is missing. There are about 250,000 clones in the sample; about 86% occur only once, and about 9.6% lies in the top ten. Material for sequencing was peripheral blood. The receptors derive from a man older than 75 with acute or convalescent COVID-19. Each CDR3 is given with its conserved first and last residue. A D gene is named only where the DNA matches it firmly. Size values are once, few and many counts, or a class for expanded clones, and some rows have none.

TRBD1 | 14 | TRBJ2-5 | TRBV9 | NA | CASSRTGGQETQYF | TGTGCCAGCAGCCGGACAGGGGGTCAAGAGACCCAGTACTTC
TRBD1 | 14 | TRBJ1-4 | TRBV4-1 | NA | CASSPDRANEKLFF | TGCGCCAGCAGCCCGGACAGGGCGAATGAAAAACTGTTTTTT
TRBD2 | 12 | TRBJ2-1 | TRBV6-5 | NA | CASSLAGGEQFF | TGTGCCAGCAGCCTAGCGGGAGGGGAGCAGTTCTTC
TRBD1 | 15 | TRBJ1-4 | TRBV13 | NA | CASSYSGQGNEKLFF | TGTGCCAGCAGCTATTCGGGACAGGGTAATGAAAAACTGTTTTTT
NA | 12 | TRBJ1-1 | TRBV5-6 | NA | CASSLGWRQAFF | TGTGCCAGCAGCTTAGGGTGGAGGCAAGCTTTCTTT
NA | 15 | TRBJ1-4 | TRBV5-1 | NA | CASSVSRRAEEKLFF | TGCGCCAGCAGCGTGTCCAGGAGGGCGGAAGAAAAACTGTTTTTT
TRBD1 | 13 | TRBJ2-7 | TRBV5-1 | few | CASSLGQGNEQYF | TGCGCCAGCAGCTTGGGACAGGGGAACGAGCAGTACTTC
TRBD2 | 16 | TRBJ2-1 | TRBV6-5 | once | CASSSGLAGVYNEQFF | TGTGCCAGCAGTTCCGGACTAGCGGGAGTATACAATGAGCAGTTCTTC
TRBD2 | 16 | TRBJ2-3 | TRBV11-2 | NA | CASSLRLAGATDTQYF | TGTGCCAGCAGCTTAAGGTTAGCGGGGGCCACAGATACGCAGTATTTT
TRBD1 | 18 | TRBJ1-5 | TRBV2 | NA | CASRGDRGFAYSNQPQHF | TGTGCCAGCAGGGGGGACAGGGGGTTTGCTTATAGCAATCAGCCCCAGCATTTT